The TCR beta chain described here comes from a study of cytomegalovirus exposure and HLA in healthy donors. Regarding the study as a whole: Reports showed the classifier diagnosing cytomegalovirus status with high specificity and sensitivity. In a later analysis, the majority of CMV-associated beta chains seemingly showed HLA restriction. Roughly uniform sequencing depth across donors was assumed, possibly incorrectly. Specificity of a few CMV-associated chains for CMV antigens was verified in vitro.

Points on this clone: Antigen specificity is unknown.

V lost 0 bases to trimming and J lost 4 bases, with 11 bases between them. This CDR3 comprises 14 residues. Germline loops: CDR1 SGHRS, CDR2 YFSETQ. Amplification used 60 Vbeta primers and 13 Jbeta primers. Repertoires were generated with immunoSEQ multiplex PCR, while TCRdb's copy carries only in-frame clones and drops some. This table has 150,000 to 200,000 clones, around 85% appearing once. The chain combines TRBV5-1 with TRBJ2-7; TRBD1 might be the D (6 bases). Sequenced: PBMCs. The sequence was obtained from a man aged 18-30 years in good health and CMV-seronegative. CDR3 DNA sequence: TGCGCCAGCAGCTTGGTTCCAGGGGCATACGAGCAGTACTTC. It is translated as CASSLVPGAYEQYF.